The 5 T cell receptor beta chains presented below share a single source sample, sequenced in a study of T cells in Graves' hyperthyroidism and ophthalmopathy. It was RNA transcripts that yielded the amplified TCR beta CDR3 regions. Researchers ran a first-round RT-PCR on the TCR CDR3 using the HTBI primer set. TCRdb re-called the multiplex PCR reads through MiXCR, storing one row per CDR3 protein. Of more than 150,000 distinct CDR3 sequences in the sample, about a sixth were seen once. Sequencing used blood. The receptors come from a woman aged 50 to 60 with Graves' hyperthyroidism.

This clonotype came up once. This chain uses TRBV5-8 with TRBJ2-3; 9 bases fit TRBD2. From germline, CDR1 is SGHTS and CDR2 YDEGEE. The CDR3 length is 18 residues. The V segment lost 1 base and the J segment 2 bases; nucleotides outside the gene matches: 11. The CDR3: CASSLLARGGAPTDTQYF. CDR3 nucleotide sequence: TGTGCCAGCAGCTTGTTGGCTCGCGGGGGGGCCCCCACAGATACGCAGTATTTT.

Ten or more counts support this clonotype. This sequence joins TRBV7-2 and TRBJ2-1, with TRBD1 matching 10 bases. The J segment lost 8 bases and the V segment lost 3 bases, leaving 10 bases of the junction unmatched. The germline gives CDR1 SGHTA, CDR2 FQGNSA. The CDR3 runs to 16 residues. The CDR3 DNA reads TGTGCCAGCAGCTTCGCCGGGACAGGGGTGCGTTATGAGCAGTTCTTC. This translates into CASSFAGTGVRYEQFF.

The rearrangement joins TRBV9 to TRBJ2-7; 9 bases match TRBD1. V gave up 6 bases and J gave up 5 bases; unmatched junction bases: 9. Looked up from germline, CDR1 is SGDLS and CDR2 is YYNGEE. The CDR3 is made up of 14 amino acids. The CDR3 is CASTPRDRVHEQYF. Here the CDR3 DNA reads TGTGCCAGCACCCCACGGGACAGGGTCCACGAGCAGTACTTC.

J is TRBJ2-2 and V is TRBV11-2; D tentatively fits TRBD1 or TRBD2 (5 bases each). V lost 5 bases and J lost 2, with 27 bases in between. The CDR3 has 20 amino acids. Germline assignment: CDR1 SGHAT and CDR2 FQNNGV. The DNA for the CDR3 is TGTGCCAGCAGCCCTGGGGATGTAACGGCTGGGACGGGTAACACCGGGGAGCTGTTTTTT. This sequence encodes CASSPGDVTAGTGNTGELFF.

This clonotype was seen many times. The V call is TRBV2, the J call TRBJ1-1; the match to TRBD1 covers 8 bases. Germline trimming cut 8 bases from V and 0 bases from J; bases unmatched to any gene: 5. The CDR3 totals 14 residues. Germline V gene data show CDR1 as SNHLY and CDR2 as FYNNEI. The CDR3 bases are TGTGCCAGCGGAAGGACAGGGCTGAACACTGAAGCTTTCTTT. It specifies CASGRTGLNTEAFF.